The 10 T cell receptor beta chains below all came from one sample that was sequenced in a study of blood T cells in healthy people across ages. The use of a sample-barcoded 5' primer and a J-beta primer mix characterized a second PCR of roughly 6 to 11 cycles. TCRdb ran MiXCR on the 5' RACE reads and lists one entry per CDR3 protein. This table holds 800,000 to 950,000 distinct CDR3 sequences, about 29% found once. A further study also used this sample, focusing on T cells of mothers and their children.

Sequenced input: blood. The receptor set was obtained from a woman aged 40 to 55 in good health.

V and J are TRBV10-3 and TRBJ2-3; 10 bases agree with TRBD1. The ends lost 10 bases at V and 14 bases at J; junction bases unmatched: 21. CDR3 length: 15 residues. From germline, CDR1 is ENHRY and CDR2 SYGVKD. In DNA, the CDR3 is TGTGCCACTACGGACAGGGGGACTTTCAACCTCCCATGGTATTTT. It codes for CATTDRGTFNLPWYF.

This clonotype appeared many times. V gene TRBV28 combines with J gene TRBJ2-7; D might be TRBD1 (6 bases). Trimming stripped 8 bases from V and 3 bases from J, with 14 bases between. CDR1 is MDHEN, CDR2 SYDVKM, per germline. This CDR3 is 13 amino acids long. CDR3 sequence: CASAPLDSYEQYF. The CDR3 DNA reads as TGTGCCAGCGCCCCCCTGGACAGCTACGAGCAGTACTTC.

At least ten counts were recorded for this clonotype. The chain links TRBV6-6 to TRBJ2-7; perhaps TRBD2 as D (6 bases). This CDR3 contains 12 residues. The germline V gene encodes CDR1 MNHNY and CDR2 SVGAGI (reference sequence). The V and J ends lost 5 bases and 6 bases respectively, with 11 bases between them. CDR3 bases: TGTGCCAGCAGTATGGGACTGGGCGAGCAGTACTTC. The encoded protein is CASSMGLGEQYF.

The table lists this clonotype with many counts. The CDR3 bases are TGTGCCAGCAGCTTAGAAGACAGGGGGTATTCCGAGCAGTACTTC. This encodes CASSLEDRGYSEQYF. The V gene is TRBV7-8, the J gene TRBJ2-7, with TRBD1 identical over 9 bases. The CDR3 runs to 15 residues. CDR1 and CDR2 from the germline V gene are SGHVS and FQNEAQ. Trimming removed 1 base from V and 6 bases from J; junction bases left unmatched: 7.

This clonotype was recorded at least ten times. CDR3 residues: CATSRGGGGRRETQYF. For the CDR3, the DNA is TGTGCCACCAGCAGAGGGGGTGGGGGTCGGAGAGAGACCCAGTACTTC. The rearrangement uses TRBV15 and TRBJ2-5; possibly TRBD1 or TRBD2 for D (5 bases each). CDR3 length equals 16 residues. CDR1 is LNHNV, CDR2 YYDKDF, per germline (reference sequence). The germline V and J ends were trimmed by 1 base and 4 bases, with 16 bases remaining between them.

In this sample, this clonotype turned up a few times. This chain links TRBV18 with TRBJ2-3; D is unclear. V shed 2 bases and J shed 0 bases, with 9 bases lying between them. The CDR3 is 15 amino acids. Germline V lookup: CDR1 KGHSH, CDR2 LQKENI. The CDR3 region is CASSPVLASTDTQYF. CDR3 in DNA: TGTGCCAGCTCACCAGTCCTCGCTAGCACAGATACGCAGTATTTT.

This clonotype showed up just a few times. For the CDR3, the DNA is TGCGCCAGCAGCCAAGACGGCAACCCGGTCGGGGAGCAGTACTTC. Translating it yields CASSQDGNPVGEQYF. The chain uses TRBV4-1 and TRBJ2-7; the D is unclear. V dropped 0 bases and J dropped 7 bases, with 16 bases sitting between them. This CDR3 spans 15 amino acids. Germline CDR1 MGHRA, CDR2 YSYEKL.

As for this clonotype: Possible read error: a much larger clone is one base away. The chain couples TRBV7-2 to TRBJ2-3, with D perhaps given as TRBD1 or TRBD2 (5 bases each). Germline CDR1 is SGHTA and CDR2 is FQGNSA. There are 14 residues in the CDR3. The CDR3: CASSPGTGTDTEYF. CDR3 DNA sequence: TGTGCCAGCAGCCCCGGGACCGGCACAGATACGGAGTATTTT.

The chain combines TRBV28 with TRBJ1-1, with D unclear. The CDR3 has 15 amino acids. Germline V gene sequence: CDR1 MDHEN, CDR2 SYDVKM. V dropped 6 bases and J dropped 3 bases, with 17 bases sitting between them. The CDR3 loop reads CASSVASGEDTEAFF. The DNA of the CDR3 is TGTGCCAGCAGCGTCGCCTCCGGTGAGGACACTGAAGCTTTCTTT.

This clonotype was seen only a few times. The chain links TRBV6-5 to TRBJ2-3; D is tentatively TRBD1 or TRBD2 (5 bases each). V lost 1 base, J lost 4 bases, and 15 bases lay in between. Looked up from germline, CDR1 is MNHEY and CDR2 is SVGAGI. The CDR3 loop spans 16 amino acids. In nucleotides, the CDR3 is TGTGCCAGCAGTTACTGGATCCCGGGACCATCAGATACGCAGTATTTT. This encodes CASSYWIPGPSDTQYF.